The next 5 T cell receptor beta chains were all read from a single sample in a study of tumor-infiltrating lymphocytes in primary liver carcinoma. Taking about 19-32 mg of unsorted bulk tissue, the authors co-extracted RNA and DNA. Total RNA amounting to 500 ng was the source from which TCR beta cDNA was made with a constant-region primer. Amplification in three nested multiplex PCR rounds with slightly modified ARM-PCR gave rise to TCR beta libraries. Forward primers for TRBV1-TRBV30 and a C-beta reverse primer served the first two PCR rounds, at around 9 cycles each. TCRdb passed the multiplex PCR reads through MiXCR, listing each CDR3 protein once. Among tens of thousands of distinct CDR3 sequences listed, roughly 80% were seen once. Source material: liver tumor tissue from sampling region 5. The subset denotes: tumor region T5, tumor centre. These receptors all stem from a woman in her thirties with primary liver carcinoma and hepatitis B virus infection.

Remarks on this clonotype: The CDR3 end shows no conserved phenylalanine or tryptophan, and so a read error is likely. The chain links TRBV5-1 to TRBJ2-7; a weak D match, TRBD2 (5 bases). V was clipped by 0 bases and J by 1 base, with 14 bases between them. This CDR3 comprises 16 residues. Germline lookup yields CDR1 SGHRS and CDR2 YFSETQ. The CDR3 DNA reads as TGCGCCAGCAGCTTGGGACACCGGGATAGTTCCTACGAGCAGTACTAC. Translation gives CASSLGHRDSSYEQYY.

The rearrangement links TRBV6-1 to TRBJ2-1; maybe TRBD1 (7 bases). The CDR3 totals 16 residues. The ends were cut back, 7 bases at V and 8 bases at J, with 24 bases in the middle. Germline CDR1 and CDR2: MNHNS and SASEGT. Written as DNA, the CDR3 is TGTGCCAGCACCCTCCGGGGCTCCGGAGGGGGCGATGAGCAGTTCTTC. Amino acid sequence: CASTLRGSGGGDEQFF.

This rearrangement joins TRBV19 to TRBJ2-2; D unclear. The germline V gene encodes CDR1 LNHDA and CDR2 SQIVND (reference sequence). The length of the CDR3 is 14 residues. The V gene lost 10 bases and the J gene lost 1 base, with 13 bases spanning the gap. The CDR3 bases are TGTGCCACCCGGCCGGGTCTGAACACCGGGGAGCTGTTTTTT. Translated: CATRPGLNTGELFF.

As concerns this clonotype: At one end the junction does not follow the germline gene, possibly because of a read error. The chain joins TRBV6-5 to TRBJ2-5; D is perhaps TRBD2 (7 bases). Germline V gene data show CDR1 as MNHEY and CDR2 as SVGAGI. This CDR3 contains 13 residues. CDR3 nucleotides: TGTGCCATCAGTACCGACGGGGGGCTTACCCAGTACTTC. It encodes CAISTDGGLTQYF.

A remark on this clonotype: This clone may be a read error of a much larger clone one base away. The chain couples TRBV2 to TRBJ2-2, with 11 nucleotides matching TRBD1. The CDR3 has 15 residues. CDR1 SNHLY and CDR2 FYNNEI come from the germline V gene. The CDR3 spells CACSVRDRGAGELFF. CDR3 sequence (DNA): TGTGCCTGCAGTGTGCGGGACAGGGGGGCCGGGGAGCTGTTTTTT.